Below are 9 T cell receptor beta chains sequenced from a single sample in a study of regulatory T cells in long-lasting Graves disease. Documented time point: newly diagnosed GD, antithyroid drugs for less than 3 months. Researchers made the TCR library from RNA that was extracted from PBMCs. Both iRepertoire HTBI primers and Arm-PCR of CDR3 regions were used to build the TCR beta libraries. A single record per CDR3 protein comes from TCRdb applying MiXCR to the multiplex PCR reads. The sample shows approximately 470,000 distinct CDR3 sequences, about 17% of them seen only once. These data also featured in a second study, about T cells in Graves' hyperthyroidism and ophthalmopathy.

The specimen comprised peripheral blood mononuclear cells (PBMCs), sampled at new diagnosis, from a patient treated with antithyroid drugs. The receptor source for this set is a middle-aged man with Graves disease.

This sequence joins TRBV9 and TRBJ1-2; TRBD1 might be the D (5 bases). The germline V and J ends were trimmed by 3 bases and 6 bases, with 21 bases remaining between them. The CDR3 sequence is 16 residues long. Looked up from germline, CDR1 is SGDLS and CDR2 is YYNGEE. CDR3 amino acids: CASSDEPGGGRDGYTF. In DNA, the CDR3 is TGTGCCAGCAGCGATGAACCTGGGGGGGGTAGGGATGGCTACACCTTC.

Points on this clonotype: A much more abundant neighbour one base away suggests this may be a read error. This rearrangement joins TRBV12-3 or TRBV12-4 to TRBJ2-5; weak D call: TRBD1 (6 bases). The CDR3 is made up of 15 amino acids. Written as DNA, the CDR3 is TGTGCCAGCGGTTTAGGACAGATGGGGCCAGAGACCCAGTACTTC. Its translation is CASGLGQMGPETQYF.

In its sample, this clonotype was seen many times. V gene TRBV28 combines with J gene TRBJ2-7; TRBD1 aligns across 7 bases. This CDR3 spans 11 amino acids. V was pared by 10 bases and J by 8 bases, with 8 bases of the junction left unmatched. Germline values: CDR1 MDHEN, CDR2 SYDVKM. The CDR3 sequence is CATSRGTKQYF. In DNA form, the CDR3 reads TGTGCCACCAGCAGGGGGACGAAGCAGTACTTC. Full variable domain (remainder filled in from reference TRBV28 and TRBJ2-7): DVKVTQSSRYLVKRTGEKVFLECVQDMDHENMFWYRQDPGLGLRLIYFSYDVKMKEKGDIPEGYSVSREKKERFSLILESASTNQTSMYLCATSRGTKQYFGPGTRLTVT.

This clonotype was observed many times. The rearrangement uses TRBV28 and TRBJ2-1, with TRBD2 identical over 7 bases. The V segment lost 5 bases and the J segment 0 bases; nucleotides outside the gene matches: 13. CDR3 length: 18 amino acids. CDR1 is MDHEN and CDR2 is SYDVKM in the germline V gene. DNA of the CDR3: TGTGCCAGCAGTCCCCAGTGGGGGGGGGGTTACTCCTACAATGAGCAGTTCTTC. It codes for CASSPQWGGGYSYNEQFF.

V and J are TRBV12-3 or TRBV12-4 and TRBJ1-2; a weak D match, TRBD1 (5 bases). The CDR3 loop spans 16 amino acids. Deletions cut 8 bases from V and 2 bases from J, with 21 bases between. CDR3 protein: CASSLLLRGSNYGYTF. The CDR3, as DNA: TGTGCCAGCTCTCTCCTACTCCGGGGCAGCAACTATGGCTACACCTTC.

This clonotype was recorded many times. The chain carries TRBV18 and TRBJ2-7; weak D call: TRBD1 (7 bases). The length of the CDR3 is 15 residues. V shed 3 bases and J shed 5 bases, with 17 bases lying between them. CDR1 KGHSH and CDR2 LQKENI come from the germline V gene. CDR3 DNA sequence: TGTGCCAGCTCACCGCAGGGGGGTGGTTTAGACGAGCAGTACTTC. Its protein is CASSPQGGGLDEQYF. Looking up the rest from reference TRBV18 and TRBJ2-7 gives the full variable domain: NAGVMQNPRHLVRRRGQEARLRCSPMKGHSHVYWYRQLPEEGLKFMVYLQKENIIDESGMPKERFSAEFPKEGPSILRIQQVVRGDSAAYFCASSPQGGGLDEQYFGPGTRLTVT.

The V and J genes are TRBV24-1 and TRBJ2-2, with D tentatively TRBD1 (5 bases). This CDR3 is 13 amino acids long. Germline V gene sequence: CDR1 KGHDR, CDR2 SFDVKD. Trimming left V 7 bases short and J 4 bases short, with 9 bases between. The CDR3 sequence: CATRGLSTGELFF. For the CDR3, the DNA is TGTGCCACCAGGGGGCTTAGCACCGGGGAGCTGTTTTTT.

This clonotype was detected ten times or more. V gene TRBV28 combines with J gene TRBJ2-3; 7 bases are shared with TRBD2. CDR3 length: 15 amino acids. CDR1 is MDHEN and CDR2 is SYDVKM in the germline V gene. The V and J ends lost 2 bases and 4 bases, in that order; junction bases with no gene match: 6. The CDR3 here is CASSLAGVQADTQYF. CDR3 bases: TGTGCCAGCAGTTTAGCGGGAGTACAAGCAGATACGCAGTATTTT.

The genes are TRBV19 and TRBJ1-1, with 7 bases identical to TRBD1. This CDR3 is built from 16 residues. CDR1 is LNHDA, CDR2 SQIVND, per germline (reference sequence). Germline trimming cut 7 bases from V and 0 bases from J; bases unmatched to any gene: 11. The DNA of the CDR3 is TGTGCCAGTACACAGACAGGGTTGGTTTTGAACACTGAAGCTTTCTTT. Its translation: CASTQTGLVLNTEAFF.